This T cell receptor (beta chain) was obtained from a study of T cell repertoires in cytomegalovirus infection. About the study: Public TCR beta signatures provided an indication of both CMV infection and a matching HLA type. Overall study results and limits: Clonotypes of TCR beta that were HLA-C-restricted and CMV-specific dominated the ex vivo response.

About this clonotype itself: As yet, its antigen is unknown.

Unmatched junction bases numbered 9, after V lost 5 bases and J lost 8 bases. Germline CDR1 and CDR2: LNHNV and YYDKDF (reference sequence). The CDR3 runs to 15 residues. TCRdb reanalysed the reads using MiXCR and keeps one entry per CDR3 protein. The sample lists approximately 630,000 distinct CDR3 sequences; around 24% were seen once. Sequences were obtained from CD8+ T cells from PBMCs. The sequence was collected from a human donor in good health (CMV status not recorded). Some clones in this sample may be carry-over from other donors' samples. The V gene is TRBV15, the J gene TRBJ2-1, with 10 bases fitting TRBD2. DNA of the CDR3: TGTGCCACCAGCTTTAAGCGGGGGGGCTTCGATGAGCAGTTCTTC. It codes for CATSFKRGGFDEQFF.